One and the same sample provided the 3 T cell receptor beta chains below, sequenced in a study of cytomegalovirus exposure and HLA in healthy donors. Amplification used 60 Vbeta primers and 13 Jbeta primers. The data were produced by immunoSEQ multiplex PCR, yet TCRdb's version contains in-frame clones alone and is incomplete. The sample carries around 75,000 clones, roughly 74% recorded once. Sequenced material: PBMCs. The receptors derive from a man in his forties in good health and CMV-seronegative.

The rearrangement links TRBV28 to TRBJ2-5; a weak D match, TRBD1 (5 bases). Trimming removed 11 bases from V and 4 bases from J, with 20 bases in between. CDR3 length: 14 residues. Germline-derived CDR1 and CDR2 are MDHEN and SYDVKM. The CDR3, as DNA: TGTGCCGTACAAAACGCAGGGCTCGGAGAGACCCAGTACTTC. Its protein is CAVQNAGLGETQYF.

In this sample, this clone turned up a few times. The V gene is TRBV4-2, the J gene TRBJ2-7, with 7 nucleotides matching TRBD1. Losses at the gene ends were 3 bases for V and 2 bases for J; bases not matched to a gene: 10. Looked up from germline, CDR1 is LGHNA and CDR2 is YNFKEQ. This CDR3 spans 16 amino acids. CDR3: CASSQVPGQSTYEQYF. The CDR3 DNA reads as TGTGCCAGCAGCCAGGTCCCGGGACAGAGTACCTACGAGCAGTACTTC.

In the case of this clone: As the CDR3 is not closed by the conserved phenylalanine or tryptophan, this likely results from a read error. The CDR3 region is CASSAQDTIYL. The CDR3 DNA is TGCGCCAGCAGCGCACAAGACACCATATATCTT. This sequence joins TRBV5-1 and TRBJ1-3; D is uncertain. Germline V gene data show CDR1 as SGHRS and CDR2 as YFSETQ. The V end lost 4 bases, the J end lost 8 bases, and 7 bases lay between the germline ends. This CDR3 has 11 residues.